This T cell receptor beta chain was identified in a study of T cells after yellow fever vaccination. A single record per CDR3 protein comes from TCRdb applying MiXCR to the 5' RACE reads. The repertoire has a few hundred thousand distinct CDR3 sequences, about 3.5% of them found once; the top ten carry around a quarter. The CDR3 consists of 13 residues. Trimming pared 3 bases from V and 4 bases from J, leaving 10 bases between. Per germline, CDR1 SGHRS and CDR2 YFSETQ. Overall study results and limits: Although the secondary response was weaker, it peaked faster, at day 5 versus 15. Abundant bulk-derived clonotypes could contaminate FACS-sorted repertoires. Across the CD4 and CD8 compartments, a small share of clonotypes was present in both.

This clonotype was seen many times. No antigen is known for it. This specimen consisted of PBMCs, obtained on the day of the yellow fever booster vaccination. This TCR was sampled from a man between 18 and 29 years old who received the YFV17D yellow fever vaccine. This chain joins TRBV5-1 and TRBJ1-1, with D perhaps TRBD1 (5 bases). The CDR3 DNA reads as TGCGCCAGCAGCTGGGACGTTGGCACTGAAGCTTTCTTT. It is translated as CASSWDVGTEAFF.